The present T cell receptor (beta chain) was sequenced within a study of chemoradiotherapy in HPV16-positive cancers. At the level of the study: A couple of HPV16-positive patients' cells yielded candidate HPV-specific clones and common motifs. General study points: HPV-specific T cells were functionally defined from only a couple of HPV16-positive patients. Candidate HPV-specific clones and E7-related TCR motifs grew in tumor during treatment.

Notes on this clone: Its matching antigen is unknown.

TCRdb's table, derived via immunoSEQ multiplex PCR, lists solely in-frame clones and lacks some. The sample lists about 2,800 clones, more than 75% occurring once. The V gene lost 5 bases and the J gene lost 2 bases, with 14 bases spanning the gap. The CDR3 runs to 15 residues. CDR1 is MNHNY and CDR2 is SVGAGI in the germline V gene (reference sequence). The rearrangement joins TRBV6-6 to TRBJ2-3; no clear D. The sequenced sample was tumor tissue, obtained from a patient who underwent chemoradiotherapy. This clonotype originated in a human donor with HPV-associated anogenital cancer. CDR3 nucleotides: TGTGCCAGCAGTGGACCGCCAGTCGACACAGATACGCAGTATTTT. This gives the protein CASSGPPVDTDTQYF.